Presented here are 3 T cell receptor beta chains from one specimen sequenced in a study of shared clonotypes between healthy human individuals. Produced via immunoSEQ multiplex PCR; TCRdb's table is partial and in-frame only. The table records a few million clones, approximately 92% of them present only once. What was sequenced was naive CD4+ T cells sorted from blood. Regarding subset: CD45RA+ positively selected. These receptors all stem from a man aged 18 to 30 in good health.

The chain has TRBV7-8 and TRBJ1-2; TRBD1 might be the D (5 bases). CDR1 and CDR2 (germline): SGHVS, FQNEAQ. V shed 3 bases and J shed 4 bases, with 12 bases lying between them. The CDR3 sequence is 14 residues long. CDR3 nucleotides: TGTGCCAGCAGCTTTTTTGAGGGGAGCTATGGCTACACCTTC. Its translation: CASSFFEGSYGYTF.

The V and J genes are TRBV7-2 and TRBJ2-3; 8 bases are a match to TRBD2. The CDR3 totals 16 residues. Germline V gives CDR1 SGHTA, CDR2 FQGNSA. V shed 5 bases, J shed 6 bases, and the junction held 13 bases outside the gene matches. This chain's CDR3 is CASSPTSGLVSDTQYF. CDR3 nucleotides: TGTGCCAGCAGCCCAACTAGCGGACTCGTCTCGGATACGCAGTATTTT.

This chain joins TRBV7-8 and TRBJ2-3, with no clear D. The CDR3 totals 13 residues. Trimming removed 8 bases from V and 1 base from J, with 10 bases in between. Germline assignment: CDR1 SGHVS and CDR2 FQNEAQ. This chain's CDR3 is CASGKSRTDTQYF. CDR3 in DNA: TGTGCCAGCGGTAAGAGCCGCACAGATACGCAGTATTTT.